This T cell receptor (beta chain) was documented in a study of T cell clones after liver transplantation. This clone was counted a few times. Its antigen is not identified. Proliferating CFSE-low MLR cells were sequenced to define alloreactive TCRbeta sequences. Germline V gene data show CDR1 as KGHSH and CDR2 as LQKENI. Germline trimming cut 3 bases from V and 3 bases from J; bases unmatched to any gene: 0. The CDR3 is 14 residues long. Assay used: immunoSEQ multiplex PCR; TCRdb lists only in-frame clones, some missing. The table shows about 4,800 clones, with over 25% occurring only once. The V call is TRBV18, the J call TRBJ2-7; 12 bases map to TRBD2. This sequence originates from a human patient who received a liver transplant. Some T cells could come from the graft donor. The sequenced sample was CD4+ T cells from cultured PBMCs. The CDR3, as DNA: TGTGCCAGCTCACCGGGACTAGCGGGCTACGAGCAGTACTTC. This gives the protein CASSPGLAGYEQYF. The whole variable domain, filled in from reference TRBV18 and TRBJ2-7, reads NAGVMQNPRHLVRRRGQEARLRCSPMKGHSHVYWYRQLPEEGLKFMVYLQKENIIDESGMPKERFSAEFPKEGPSILRIQQVVRGDSAAYFCASSPGLAGYEQYFGPGTRLTVT.